Listed here are 27 T cell receptor beta chains from one sample, sequenced in a study of T cell responses to AZD1222 COVID-19 vaccine. Assay: immunoSEQ multiplex PCR; the TCRdb copy retains only in-frame clones and omits some. The table shows 80,000 to 90,000 clones, with over 85% occurring only once. Source: peripheral blood, taken on day 0 of AZD1222 vaccination. Every receptor here comes from an adult in good health.

J is TRBJ1-5 and V is TRBV15; 7 bases map to TRBD1. Germline CDR1 LNHNV, CDR2 YYDKDF (reference sequence). J lost 6 bases, V lost 0 bases, and 11 bases had no gene match. CDR3 length: 17 residues. CDR3 in DNA: TGTGCCACCAGCAGAGATGGTTGGGGGACAGCCCCTCAGCCCCAGCATTTT. Protein sequence: CATSRDGWGTAPQPQHF.

The chain carries TRBV19 and TRBJ1-5; D is uncertain. This CDR3 has 17 residues. The germline CDR1 and CDR2 sequences are LNHDA and SQIVND (reference sequence). Trimming removed 7 bases from V and 2 bases from J, with 21 bases in between. CDR3 residues: CASIGSPVGFGNQPQHF. CDR3 nucleotide sequence: TGTGCCAGTATCGGCAGTCCGGTAGGGTTCGGCAATCAGCCCCAGCATTTT.

The DNA of the CDR3 is TGTGCCTGCCAAGATGCTAGCGGGAGATATGAGCAGTTCTTC. Translation gives CACQDASGRYEQFF. The chain carries TRBV30 and TRBJ2-1, with 10 bases matching TRBD2. This CDR3 is 14 amino acids long. The germline gives CDR1 GTSNPN, CDR2 SVGIG (reference sequence). V shed 6 bases and J 8 bases; nucleotides not matched to a gene: 10. The full variable domain, with the rest looked up from reference TRBV30 and TRBJ2-1, is SQTIHQWPATLVQPVGSPLSLECTVEGTSNPNLYWYRQAAGRGLQLLFYSVGIGQISSEVPQNLSASRPQDRQFILSSKKLLLSDSGFYLCACQDASGRYEQFFGPGTRLTVL.

This clone was picked up one time. V usage is TRBV25-1 and J usage is TRBJ1-4, with 7 bases aligning to TRBD1. Germline V gene lookup returns CDR1 MGHDK and CDR2 SYGVNS. Trimming removed 6 bases from V and 4 bases from J; junction bases left unmatched: 5. This CDR3 has 14 residues. CDR3 in DNA: TGTGCCAGCAGGCCGGGACAGAATAATGAAAAACTGTTTTTT. Its translation is CASRPGQNNEKLFF. The whole variable domain, filled in from reference TRBV25-1 and TRBJ1-4, reads EADIYQTPRYLVIGTGKKITLECSQTMGHDKMYWYQQDPGMELHLIHYSYGVNSTEKGDLSSESTVSRIRTEHFPLTLESARPSHTSQYLCASRPGQNNEKLFFGSGTQLSVL.

In regard to this clone: One junction end does not reproduce the germline sequence, and a read error may be involved. The chain is built from TRBV5-1 and TRBJ1-1; no definite D call. Germline V lookup: CDR1 SGHRS, CDR2 YFSETQ. The CDR3 totals 15 residues. The CDR3 DNA reads as TGCGTCAGCAGCTTGGTCGGCAGCCAGAACACTGAAGCTTTCTTT. It translates to CVSSLVGSQNTEAFF.

This sequence joins TRBV9 and TRBJ2-3; D remains unclear. Trimming removed 3 bases at V and 2 bases at J, with 4 bases between. This CDR3 region has 12 residues. The germline V gene has CDR1 SGDLS and CDR2 YYNGEE. The CDR3, as DNA: TGTGCCAGCAGCGCAGACACAGATACGCAGTATTTT. It specifies CASSADTDTQYF.

The gene calls are TRBV19 and TRBJ1-5; 7 bases match TRBD1. This CDR3 is 12 amino acids long. CDR1 is LNHDA, CDR2 SQIVND, per germline (reference sequence). The trim removed 4 bases at V and 11 bases at J, leaving 5 bases unmatched. The CDR3 DNA is TGTGCCAGTAGTAGCCGACAGGGAGCCCAGCATTTT. This codes for CASSSRQGAQHF.

The V gene is TRBV7-8, the J gene TRBJ2-3, with TRBD2 matching over 11 bases. The CDR3 runs to 18 residues. V dropped 4 bases and J dropped 2; count of bases not matched to a gene: 11. Germline V lookup: CDR1 SGHVS, CDR2 FQNEAQ. The DNA for the CDR3 is TGTGCCAGCAGCTCCCTATTCGGGACTAGCGGTAACACAGATACGCAGTATTTT. Protein product: CASSSLFGTSGNTDTQYF.

The chain recombines TRBV7-2 with TRBJ2-5; no firm D call. The length of the CDR3 is 13 residues. V lost 2 bases and J lost 1, with 5 bases in between. Germline V gene lookup returns CDR1 SGHTA and CDR2 FQGNSA. The chain's CDR3 is CASSLPSQETQYF. CDR3 DNA: TGTGCCAGCAGCTTACCATCCCAAGAGACCCAGTACTTC.

This clone was seen only once. The chain links TRBV4-3 to TRBJ2-7; 8 bases fit TRBD1. The CDR3 loop spans 16 amino acids. The ends lost 0 bases at V and 6 bases at J; junction bases unmatched: 10. The germline V gene encodes CDR1 LGHNA and CDR2 YSLEER. The CDR3 sequence: CASSQEFRGRWGEQYF. As DNA, the CDR3 is TGCGCCAGCAGCCAAGAATTCAGGGGGCGATGGGGCGAGCAGTACTTC.

The chain joins TRBV6-1 to TRBJ2-3; the D is unclear. V was pared by 2 bases and J by 2 bases, with 2 bases between. Germline V gene sequence: CDR1 MNHNS, CDR2 SASEGT. This CDR3 region has 12 residues. The CDR3 coding sequence is TGTGCCAGCAGTGAATTCACAGATACGCAGTATTTT. Translated, it gives CASSEFTDTQYF.

V usage is TRBV5-6 and J usage is TRBJ2-5; the match to TRBD2 covers 8 bases. Germline CDR1 and CDR2: SGHDT and YYEEEE. CDR3 length: 15 amino acids. The V and J ends lost 4 bases and 4 bases, in that order; junction bases with no gene match: 9. The CDR3 reads CASSGTLGLGETQYF. CDR3 coding DNA: TGTGCCAGCAGCGGGACCTTGGGACTAGGAGAGACCCAGTACTTC.

The CDR3 DNA follows: TGCAGTGCTAGTACCGGGTCTGCTCCCGGGGAGCTGTTTTTT. Translating it yields CSASTGSAPGELFF. This chain connects TRBV20-1 to TRBJ2-2, with D unresolved. CDR1 and CDR2 (germline): DFQATT, SNEGSKA (reference sequence). V gave up 3 bases and J gave up 6 bases, with 14 bases separating them. This CDR3 spans 14 amino acids.

The rearrangement joins TRBV19 to TRBJ2-7, with 7 bases matching TRBD2. The CDR3 loop spans 15 amino acids. V lost 3 bases to trimming and J lost 3 bases; unmatched junction nucleotides: 8. CDR1 and CDR2 (germline): LNHDA, SQIVND (reference sequence). CDR3 sequence reads: CASSILAGGDYEQYF. The CDR3 bases are TGTGCCAGTAGTATTTTAGCGGGTGGGGACTACGAGCAGTACTTC.

The gene calls are TRBV19 and TRBJ2-4; D remains ambiguous. The germline V gene encodes CDR1 LNHDA and CDR2 SQIVND (reference sequence). The CDR3 spans 15 residues. Between the trimmed V and J ends, which lost 5 bases and 1 base, there was a span of 12 bases. The CDR3 coding sequence is TGTGCCAGTAGTTCAGTTGAACTGGCCAAAAACATTCAGTACTTC. Translation: CASSSVELAKNIQYF. The variable domain in full, with the rest retrieved from reference TRBV19 and TRBJ2-4, is DGGITQSPKYLFRKEGQNVTLSCEQNLNHDAMYWYRQDPGQGLRLIYYSQIVNDFQKGDIAEGYSVSREKKESFPLTVTSAQKNPTAFYLCASSSVELAKNIQYFGAGTRLSVL.

This chain uses TRBV15 with TRBJ1-5; D is ambiguous. The V gene's germline CDR1 is LNHNV and CDR2 YYDKDF (reference sequence). CDR3 length: 14 residues. V dropped 3 bases and J dropped 4 bases, with 10 bases sitting between them. The DNA of the CDR3 is TGTGCCACCAGCAGTTCTTGGGGAAATCAGCCCCAGCATTTT. Residues: CATSSSWGNQPQHF.

The chain recombines TRBV6-5 with TRBJ2-1, with 11 nucleotides matching TRBD2. Germline-derived CDR1 and CDR2 are MNHEY and SVGAGI. Trimming took 7 bases from V and 7 from J; bases not matched to a gene: 6. The CDR3 extends over 14 amino acids. DNA for the CDR3: TGTGCCAGCAAGGAATTAGCGGGGGGGAATGAGCAGTTCTTC. It translates to CASKELAGGNEQFF.

This rearrangement joins TRBV6-5 to TRBJ2-7; 9 nucleotides align to TRBD1. The ends lost 4 bases at V and 4 bases at J; junction bases unmatched: 5. This CDR3 comprises 14 residues. The V gene's germline CDR1 is MNHEY and CDR2 SVGAGI. CDR3 sequence: CASSSRDRVYEQYF. The CDR3 DNA is TGTGCCAGCAGTTCCCGGGACAGGGTTTACGAGCAGTACTTC.

In regard to this clone: A junction end diverges from the germline sequence, so it may reflect a read error. This chain uses TRBV3-1 (or the pseudogene TRBV3-2) with TRBJ2-1; the match to TRBD2 covers 11 bases. The germline V gene encodes CDR1 LGHDT and CDR2 YNNKEL (reference sequence). The CDR3 runs 17 residues. The CDR3 DNA is TGTGCTAGCAGCCAAGTCAGTAGCGGGAGGGCCAGTAATGAGCAGTTCTTC. The encoded protein is CASSQVSSGRASNEQFF.

This clone was recorded once. V is TRBV7-8 and J is TRBJ1-6; D is perhaps TRBD1 (6 bases). Germline CDR1 and CDR2: SGHVS and FQNEAQ. V lost 2 bases and J 6 bases, leaving 11 bases between the germline ends. The CDR3 covers 15 residues. In DNA form, the CDR3 reads TGTGCCAGCAGCTTAAATGGGGACACTAATTCACCCCTCCACTTT. Translated, it gives CASSLNGDTNSPLHF.

The chain employs TRBV10-1 and TRBJ2-5; TRBD1 agrees at 7 bases. CDR1 is WNHNN, CDR2 SYGVQD, per germline (reference sequence). The CDR3 runs 15 residues. V gave up 0 bases and J gave up 4 bases; unmatched junction bases: 5. The CDR3 DNA sequence: TGCGCCAGCAGTGAGTCTGACAGGGTGGGAGAGACCCAGTACTTC. The encoded protein is CASSESDRVGETQYF.

V usage is TRBV5-6 and J usage is TRBJ1-2; a weak D match, TRBD1 (5 bases). CDR1 is SGHDT and CDR2 is YYEEEE in the germline V gene. CDR3 length: 12 amino acids. Between the trimmed V and J ends, which lost 3 bases and 8 bases, there was a span of 11 bases. The DNA of the CDR3 is TGTGCCAGCAGCTCGGGGGATCGCGGCTACACCTTC. Protein product: CASSSGDRGYTF.

This clone was found a few times. The chain has TRBV5-4 and TRBJ1-2, with 10 bases fitting TRBD1. V dropped 0 bases and J dropped 2; count of bases not matched to a gene: 4. This CDR3 region has 16 residues. Germline assignment: CDR1 SGHNT and CDR2 YYREEE (reference sequence). The CDR3 loop reads CASSLEGTGDNYGYTF. CDR3 DNA: TGTGCCAGCAGCTTGGAGGGGACAGGGGACAACTATGGCTACACCTTC.

This chain joins TRBV30 and TRBJ1-6; possibly TRBD1 for D (5 bases). This CDR3 is 13 amino acids long. Germline loops: CDR1 GTSNPN, CDR2 SVGIG (reference sequence). Trimming shortened V by 7 bases and J by 7 bases, and 14 bases separated the two germline ends. CDR3 nucleotides: TGTGCCTCCGCTTCCTGGGGGAATTCACCCCTCCACTTT. Amino acid sequence: CASASWGNSPLHF.

The rearrangement uses TRBV12-5 and TRBJ1-5; D remains ambiguous. This CDR3 is built from 14 residues. Looked up from germline, CDR1 is LGHNT and CDR2 is FRNRAP. V was pared by 6 bases and J by 0 bases, with 9 bases between. The DNA for the CDR3 is TGTGCTAGTGGACCCCAGGATAGCAATCAGCCCCAGCATTTT. Translated: CASGPQDSNQPQHF.

The chain recombines TRBV7-2 with TRBJ2-1, with 9 positions matching TRBD2. Germline values: CDR1 SGHTA, CDR2 FQGNSA. This CDR3 is 15 amino acids long. J lost 6 bases, V lost 1 base, and 4 bases had no gene match. In DNA, the CDR3 is TGTGCCAGCAGCTTAGGAGCGGGGGGCCGCAATGAGCAGTTCTTC. Its protein is CASSLGAGGRNEQFF.

The chain combines TRBV5-1 with TRBJ1-3; no reliable D call. The germline V gene encodes CDR1 SGHRS and CDR2 YFSETQ. V lost 4 bases and J 4 bases, leaving 21 bases between the germline ends. CDR3 size: 17 residues. The CDR3 bases are TGCGCCAGCAGCGGGCTGCCCAATTCCGGGTACGGAAACACCATATATTTT. Translating it yields CASSGLPNSGYGNTIYF.